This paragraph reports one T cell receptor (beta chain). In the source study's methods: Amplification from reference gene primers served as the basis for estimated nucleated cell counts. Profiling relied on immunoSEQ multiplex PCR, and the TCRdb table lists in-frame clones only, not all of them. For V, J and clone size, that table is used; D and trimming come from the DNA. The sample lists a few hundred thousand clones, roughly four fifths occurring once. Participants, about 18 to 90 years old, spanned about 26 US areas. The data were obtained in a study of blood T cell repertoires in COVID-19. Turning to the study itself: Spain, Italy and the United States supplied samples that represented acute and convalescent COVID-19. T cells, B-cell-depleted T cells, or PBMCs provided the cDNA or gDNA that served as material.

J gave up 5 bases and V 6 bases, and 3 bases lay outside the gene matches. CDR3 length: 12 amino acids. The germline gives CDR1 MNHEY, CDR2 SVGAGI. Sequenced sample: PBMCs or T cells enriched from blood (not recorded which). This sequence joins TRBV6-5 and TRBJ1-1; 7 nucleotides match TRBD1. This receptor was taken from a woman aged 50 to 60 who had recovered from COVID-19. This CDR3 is CASRTGITEAFF. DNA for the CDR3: TGTGCCAGCAGGACAGGGATAACTGAAGCTTTCTTT.